The next 28 T cell receptor beta chains were all read from a single sample in a study of beta chain features in type 1 diabetes. Every bit of the isolated RNA underwent reverse transcription, so sequencing read expressed TCRB transcripts. TCRdb's table, derived via immunoSEQ multiplex PCR, lists solely in-frame clones and lacks some. The repertoire holds over 700,000 clones, 15% to 20% seen once, with 0.02% to 0.03% in the top ten. The sequencing input was naive CD4+ T cells from blood. The receptors shown here come from a woman aged 18-29 years in good health.

This chain joins TRBV9 and TRBJ2-3, with TRBD2 as a possible D gene (5 bases). Trimming removed 2 bases at V and 4 bases at J, with 17 bases between. The CDR3 loop spans 16 amino acids. Germline CDR1 SGDLS, CDR2 YYNGEE. The CDR3 nucleotides are TGTGCCAGCAGCGTCTCCACATCAGGAGGCGCAGATACGCAGTATTTT. Residues: CASSVSTSGGADTQYF.

Concerning this clone: The sample holds other DNA sequences that translate to the same CDR3. The chain recombines TRBV6-6 with TRBJ2-7, with no clear D. Germline assignment: CDR1 MNHNY and CDR2 SVGAGI (reference sequence). V was shortened by 0 bases and J by 3 bases, with 3 bases between the two germline ends. The CDR3 covers 12 residues. CDR3 protein: CASSYSRYEQYF. The CDR3 bases are TGTGCCAGCAGTTACTCTCGCTACGAGCAGTACTTC.

This clone has just a few counts. This chain links TRBV21-1 with TRBJ1-4; the table calls TRBD1, which could not be checked here. TRBV21-1 is a known pseudogene. The CDR3 contains 15 residues. CDR3 DNA sequence: TGTGCCAGCAGCAAAGATGGGGCCCTGAATGAAAAACTGTTTTTT. This encodes CASSKDGALNEKLFF.

This clone has just a few counts. The rearrangement joins TRBV23-1 to TRBJ2-1; 7 bases are a match to TRBD2. TRBV23-1 is sorted into the ORF group, with uncertain function. The CDR3 is 14 amino acids. Trimming removed 4 bases from V and 9 bases from J; junction bases left unmatched: 9. For the CDR3, the DNA is TGCGCCAGCAGTCTGGTGCTAGCGGCCCCTGAGCAGTTCTTC. Its protein is CASSLVLAAPEQFF.

This clone showed up just a few times. The CDR3 nucleotides are TGTGCCAGCAGTGATGGGACAGCTTCCTCCTACAATGAGCAGTTCTTC. Amino acid sequence: CASSDGTASSYNEQFF. The chain joins TRBV28 to TRBJ2-1; TRBD1 matches 7 bases. The V gene end was trimmed by 5 bases and the J gene end by 0 bases; junction bases not matched to a gene: 7. Germline CDR1 reads MDHEN; CDR2 reads SYDVKM. This CDR3 contains 16 residues.

V usage is TRBV7-9 and J usage is TRBJ2-3; TRBD2 matches at 11 bases. This CDR3 region has 15 residues. Looked up from germline, CDR1 is SEHNR and CDR2 is FQNEAQ (reference sequence). V was clipped by 5 bases and J by 6 bases; unmatched bases: 7. CDR3 region: CASSKTSGTTDTQYF. CDR3 DNA sequence: TGTGCCAGCAGCAAGACTAGCGGGACCACCGATACGCAGTATTTT. Filled out from reference TRBV7-9 and TRBJ2-3, the complete variable domain reads DTGVSQNPRHKITKRGQNVTFRCDPISEHNRLYWYRQTLGQGPEFLTYFQNEAQLEKSRLLSDRFSAERPKGSFSTLEIQRTEQGDSAMYLCASSKTSGTTDTQYFGPGTRLTVL.

This clone was detected a few times. The V gene is TRBV7-9, the J gene TRBJ2-7; TRBD2 is a possible D gene (6 bases). Trimming stripped 4 bases from V and 0 bases from J, with 13 bases between. CDR1 is SEHNR and CDR2 is FQNEAQ in the germline V gene (reference sequence). CDR3 length: 15 residues. CDR3 sequence (DNA): TGTGCCAGCAGCTATGACGGGAGTCCCTCCTACGAGCAGTACTTC. This encodes CASSYDGSPSYEQYF. The full variable domain, rest sourced from reference TRBV7-9 and TRBJ2-7, is DTGVSQNPRHKITKRGQNVTFRCDPISEHNRLYWYRQTLGQGPEFLTYFQNEAQLEKSRLLSDRFSAERPKGSFSTLEIQRTEQGDSAMYLCASSYDGSPSYEQYFGPGTRLTVT.

The V and J genes are TRBV11-1 and TRBJ2-7; D might be TRBD2 (6 bases). The germline gives CDR1 SGHAT, CDR2 FQDESV (reference sequence). Trimming took 1 base from V and 0 from J, leaving 7 bases between them. The CDR3 covers 14 residues. In DNA, the CDR3 is TGTGCCAGCAGCTTAGGCGGGAACTCCTACGAGCAGTACTTC. Protein: CASSLGGNSYEQYF. Complete variable domain (other parts from reference TRBV11-1 and TRBJ2-7): EAEVAQSPRYKITEKSQAVAFWCDPISGHATLYWYRQILGQGPELLVQFQDESVVDDSQLPKDRFSAERLKGVDSTLKIQPAELGDSAMYLCASSLGGNSYEQYFGPGTRLTVT.

CDR3 region: CASSLRIRREGLTNEQFF. The CDR3 DNA follows: TGCGCCAGCAGCTTAAGGATTCGGCGGGAGGGACTTACCAATGAGCAGTTCTTC. The gene calls are TRBV5-1 and TRBJ2-1; 9 nucleotides line up with TRBD2. Germline V lookup: CDR1 SGHRS, CDR2 YFSETQ. Trimming took 2 bases from V and 6 from J; bases not matched to a gene: 15. This CDR3 has 18 residues. The full variable domain, with the rest looked up from reference TRBV5-1 and TRBJ2-1, is KAGVTQTPRYLIKTRGQQVTLSCSPISGHRSVSWYQQTPGQGLQFLFEYFSETQRNKGNFPGRFSGRQFSNSRSEMNVSTLELGDSALYLCASSLRIRREGLTNEQFFGPGTRLTVL.

This clone was seen more than once but under ten times. The chain is built from TRBV7-2 and TRBJ2-7; D gene uncertain. Trimming left V 3 bases short and J 1 base short, with 7 bases between. Germline CDR1 is SGHTA and CDR2 is FQGNSA. The CDR3 loop spans 13 amino acids. The CDR3 DNA reads TGTGCCAGCAGCTTTTCCGAGTCCTACGAGCAGTACTTC. Translated: CASSFSESYEQYF.

For the CDR3, the DNA is TGTGCCACTAGACAGGGAACAGATACGCAGTATTTT. Residues: CATRQGTDTQYF. This rearrangement joins TRBV6-5 to TRBJ2-3, with 7 bases matching TRBD1. The CDR3 sequence is 12 residues long. V was clipped by 10 bases and J by 3 bases; unmatched bases: 4. CDR1 MNHEY and CDR2 SVGAGI come from the germline V gene.

This chain links TRBV7-9 with TRBJ1-5, with TRBD1 as a possible D gene (6 bases). The germline V gene has CDR1 SEHNR and CDR2 FQNEAQ (reference sequence). This CDR3 spans 13 amino acids. V dropped 5 bases and J dropped 7 bases, with 12 bases sitting between them. The DNA for the CDR3 is TGTGCCAGCAGCGCGGGACAACAACAGCCCCAGCATTTT. Protein product: CASSAGQQQPQHF.

This chain connects TRBV9 to TRBJ2-3; 7 bases match TRBD2. In germline, CDR1 is SGDLS, CDR2 YYNGEE. V shed 3 bases and J 3 bases; nucleotides not matched to a gene: 4. CDR3 size: 14 residues. CDR3 sequence: CASSATSLTDTQYF. CDR3 nucleotide sequence: TGTGCCAGCAGCGCGACTAGCTTAACAGATACGCAGTATTTT.

The V call is TRBV6-5, the J call TRBJ1-2; D unresolved. The V gene's germline CDR1 is MNHEY and CDR2 SVGAGI. V was shortened by 2 bases and J by 13 bases, with 20 bases between the two germline ends. This CDR3 is 14 amino acids long. The CDR3 nucleotides are TGTGCCAGCAGTTACCCTAGGAACACTCCCTCGCTCACCTTC. Protein sequence: CASSYPRNTPSLTF.

This clone showed up just a few times. The sample contains more than one DNA sequence encoding this CDR3. The gene calls are TRBV7-2 and TRBJ2-1; the D is unclear. V lost 1 base to trimming and J lost 1 base, with 2 bases between them. This CDR3 comprises 13 residues. Germline-derived CDR1 and CDR2 are SGHTA and FQGNSA. Here the CDR3 reads CASSLGSYNEQFF. The CDR3, as DNA: TGTGCCAGCAGCTTAGGGTCCTACAATGAGCAGTTCTTC.

This clone was observed a few times. V and J are TRBV19 and TRBJ2-7, with 7 nucleotides matching TRBD1. The CDR3 has 13 residues. The trim removed 5 bases at V and 6 bases at J, leaving 7 bases unmatched. Germline V CDR1 and CDR2: LNHDA, SQIVND (reference sequence). CDR3 region: CASSPLNRGEQYF. DNA for the CDR3: TGTGCCAGTAGTCCATTAAACAGGGGCGAGCAGTACTTC.

The rearrangement uses TRBV5-1 and TRBJ2-7, with 8 bases lining up with TRBD1. Trimming removed 0 bases from V and 2 bases from J; junction bases left unmatched: 4. CDR1 SGHRS and CDR2 YFSETQ come from the germline V gene. The CDR3 spans 15 residues. The CDR3 nucleotides are TGCGCCAGCAGCTTGGCAGGGGGCGGAACCTACGAGCAGTACTTC. Residues: CASSLAGGGTYEQYF.

This clone was seen a handful of times. The V and J genes are TRBV25-1 and TRBJ2-7, with 10 nucleotides matching TRBD1. This CDR3 has 16 residues. The junction had 12 bases not matched to a gene; V was cut back by 5 bases and J by 5 bases. CDR1 and CDR2 from the germline V gene are MGHDK and SYGVNS. CDR3 in DNA: TGTGCCAGCAGTCCCCGGGCGGGACAGGGGAGCCACGAGCAGTACTTC. Its translation: CASSPRAGQGSHEQYF.

CDR3 residues: CASSFAGGREKLFF. The CDR3 nucleotides are TGTGCCAGCAGTTTTGCGGGAGGAAGGGAAAAACTGTTTTTT. The J gene is TRBJ1-4, the V gene TRBV6-1; D is ambiguous. The length of the CDR3 is 14 residues. CDR1 and CDR2 (germline): MNHNS, SASEGT. V dropped 5 bases and J dropped 8 bases, with 15 bases sitting between them.

This clone was seen a handful of times. The gene calls are TRBV2 and TRBJ2-7; a possible D gene is TRBD1 (5 bases). The CDR3 runs to 13 residues. Germline-derived CDR1 and CDR2 are SNHLY and FYNNEI. The V gene lost 5 bases and the J gene lost 0 bases, with 8 bases spanning the gap. The CDR3 bases are TGTGCCAGCAGTTCTCAGGGCTCCTACGAGCAGTACTTC. It is translated as CASSSQGSYEQYF. Variable domain in full (rest from reference TRBV2 and TRBJ2-7): EPEVTQTPSHQVTQMGQEVILRCVPISNHLYFYWYRQILGQKVEFLVSFYNNEISEKSEIFDDQFSVERPDGSNFTLKIRSTKLEDSAMYFCASSSQGSYEQYFGPGTRLTVT.

This clone came up a few times. The chain carries TRBV5-6 and TRBJ2-1; 11 nucleotides agree with TRBD2. CDR1 and CDR2 from the germline V gene are SGHDT and YYEEEE. The CDR3 has 13 residues. J lost 4 bases, V lost 10 bases, and 4 bases had no gene match. The CDR3 region is CARGTSGYNEQFF. CDR3 sequence (DNA): TGTGCCCGAGGGACTAGCGGATACAATGAGCAGTTCTTC.

The V gene is TRBV9, the J gene TRBJ2-7; TRBD1 matches 8 bases. Trimming cost V 4 bases and J 3 bases; bases outside gene matches: 12. The germline V gene encodes CDR1 SGDLS and CDR2 YYNGEE. The CDR3 runs to 16 residues. The CDR3: CASSPREDRAIYEQYF. The CDR3 region has the DNA TGTGCCAGCAGCCCCCGCGAGGACAGGGCTATCTACGAGCAGTACTTC.

J is TRBJ1-2 and V is TRBV5-8; TRBD1 agrees at 7 bases. Germline-derived CDR1 and CDR2 are SGHTS and YDEGEE. The CDR3 length is 13 residues. The V segment lost 3 bases and the J segment 4 bases; nucleotides outside the gene matches: 3. Here the CDR3 DNA reads TGTGCCAGCAGCTGGACAGGAATCTATGGCTACACCTTC. Its translation is CASSWTGIYGYTF.

This clone has only a few counts. J is TRBJ1-2 and V is TRBV28; 7 bases map to TRBD1. Germline V gives CDR1 MDHEN, CDR2 SYDVKM. CDR3 length: 14 amino acids. The J segment lost 6 bases and the V segment lost 6 bases, leaving 10 bases of the junction unmatched. The CDR3 region has the DNA TGTGCCAGCAGGACCATGGACAGGTTCGATGGCTACACCTTC. It encodes CASRTMDRFDGYTF.

This clone was seen a few times. The chain joins TRBV11-3 to TRBJ1-1, with D possibly TRBD1 on 6 matching bases. CDR1 is SGHNT and CDR2 is YENEEA in the germline V gene. Trimming pared 5 bases from V and 5 bases from J, leaving 15 bases between. The CDR3 sequence is 14 residues long. CDR3 DNA: TGTGCCAGCAGCCTCAGGGGTGGTATGACTGAAGCTTTCTTT. Translated: CASSLRGGMTEAFF.

The chain combines TRBV28 with TRBJ1-2; 8 nucleotides line up with TRBD1. J gave up 4 bases and V 5 bases, and 9 bases lay outside the gene matches. CDR3 length equals 15 residues. In germline, CDR1 is MDHEN, CDR2 SYDVKM. The CDR3 sequence: CASSTQGAGGYGYTF. Here the CDR3 DNA reads TGTGCCAGCAGTACCCAGGGGGCCGGAGGCTATGGCTACACCTTC.

The chain is built from TRBV7-9 and TRBJ2-1, with a weak D call TRBD2 (5 bases). From germline, CDR1 is SEHNR and CDR2 FQNEAQ (reference sequence). Trimming shortened V by 2 bases and J by 6 bases, and 14 bases separated the two germline ends. The CDR3 is 15 amino acids. The CDR3 DNA follows: TGTGCCAGCAGCTTACCTACCGGGATCGGCAATGAGCAGTTCTTC. Amino acids: CASSLPTGIGNEQFF.

V gene TRBV7-8 combines with J gene TRBJ2-7, with 7 bases matching TRBD2. Trimming took 6 bases from V and 2 from J; bases not matched to a gene: 16. Germline loops: CDR1 SGHVS, CDR2 FQNEAQ. The CDR3 runs 17 residues. This CDR3 reads CASSQAGTPRWPYEQYF. CDR3 in DNA: TGTGCCAGCAGTCAAGCGGGAACACCGAGGTGGCCCTACGAGCAGTACTTC.